This T cell receptor beta chain was captured by sequencing in a study of T cell repertoires in cytomegalovirus infection. Study-wide background: Both CMV infection and a matching HLA type were indicated by public TCR beta signatures.

The V gene lost 5 bases and the J gene lost 7 bases, with 12 bases spanning the gap. The CDR3 contains 12 residues. Germline lookup yields CDR1 MNHNY and CDR2 SVGAGI (reference sequence). One entry per CDR3 protein, called by TCRdb with MiXCR from the reads. The table records about 740,000 distinct CDR3 sequences, less than 40% of them present only once. This receptor was identified in a human donor in good health (CMV status not recorded). Some clones in this sample may be carry-over from other donors' samples. Sequencing was carried out using PBMCs. The chain combines TRBV6-6 with TRBJ2-7; no reliable D call. The DNA of the CDR3 is TGTGCCAGCAGTCCCGGTCGTGTGGAGCAGTACTTC. Translated: CASSPGRVEQYF.